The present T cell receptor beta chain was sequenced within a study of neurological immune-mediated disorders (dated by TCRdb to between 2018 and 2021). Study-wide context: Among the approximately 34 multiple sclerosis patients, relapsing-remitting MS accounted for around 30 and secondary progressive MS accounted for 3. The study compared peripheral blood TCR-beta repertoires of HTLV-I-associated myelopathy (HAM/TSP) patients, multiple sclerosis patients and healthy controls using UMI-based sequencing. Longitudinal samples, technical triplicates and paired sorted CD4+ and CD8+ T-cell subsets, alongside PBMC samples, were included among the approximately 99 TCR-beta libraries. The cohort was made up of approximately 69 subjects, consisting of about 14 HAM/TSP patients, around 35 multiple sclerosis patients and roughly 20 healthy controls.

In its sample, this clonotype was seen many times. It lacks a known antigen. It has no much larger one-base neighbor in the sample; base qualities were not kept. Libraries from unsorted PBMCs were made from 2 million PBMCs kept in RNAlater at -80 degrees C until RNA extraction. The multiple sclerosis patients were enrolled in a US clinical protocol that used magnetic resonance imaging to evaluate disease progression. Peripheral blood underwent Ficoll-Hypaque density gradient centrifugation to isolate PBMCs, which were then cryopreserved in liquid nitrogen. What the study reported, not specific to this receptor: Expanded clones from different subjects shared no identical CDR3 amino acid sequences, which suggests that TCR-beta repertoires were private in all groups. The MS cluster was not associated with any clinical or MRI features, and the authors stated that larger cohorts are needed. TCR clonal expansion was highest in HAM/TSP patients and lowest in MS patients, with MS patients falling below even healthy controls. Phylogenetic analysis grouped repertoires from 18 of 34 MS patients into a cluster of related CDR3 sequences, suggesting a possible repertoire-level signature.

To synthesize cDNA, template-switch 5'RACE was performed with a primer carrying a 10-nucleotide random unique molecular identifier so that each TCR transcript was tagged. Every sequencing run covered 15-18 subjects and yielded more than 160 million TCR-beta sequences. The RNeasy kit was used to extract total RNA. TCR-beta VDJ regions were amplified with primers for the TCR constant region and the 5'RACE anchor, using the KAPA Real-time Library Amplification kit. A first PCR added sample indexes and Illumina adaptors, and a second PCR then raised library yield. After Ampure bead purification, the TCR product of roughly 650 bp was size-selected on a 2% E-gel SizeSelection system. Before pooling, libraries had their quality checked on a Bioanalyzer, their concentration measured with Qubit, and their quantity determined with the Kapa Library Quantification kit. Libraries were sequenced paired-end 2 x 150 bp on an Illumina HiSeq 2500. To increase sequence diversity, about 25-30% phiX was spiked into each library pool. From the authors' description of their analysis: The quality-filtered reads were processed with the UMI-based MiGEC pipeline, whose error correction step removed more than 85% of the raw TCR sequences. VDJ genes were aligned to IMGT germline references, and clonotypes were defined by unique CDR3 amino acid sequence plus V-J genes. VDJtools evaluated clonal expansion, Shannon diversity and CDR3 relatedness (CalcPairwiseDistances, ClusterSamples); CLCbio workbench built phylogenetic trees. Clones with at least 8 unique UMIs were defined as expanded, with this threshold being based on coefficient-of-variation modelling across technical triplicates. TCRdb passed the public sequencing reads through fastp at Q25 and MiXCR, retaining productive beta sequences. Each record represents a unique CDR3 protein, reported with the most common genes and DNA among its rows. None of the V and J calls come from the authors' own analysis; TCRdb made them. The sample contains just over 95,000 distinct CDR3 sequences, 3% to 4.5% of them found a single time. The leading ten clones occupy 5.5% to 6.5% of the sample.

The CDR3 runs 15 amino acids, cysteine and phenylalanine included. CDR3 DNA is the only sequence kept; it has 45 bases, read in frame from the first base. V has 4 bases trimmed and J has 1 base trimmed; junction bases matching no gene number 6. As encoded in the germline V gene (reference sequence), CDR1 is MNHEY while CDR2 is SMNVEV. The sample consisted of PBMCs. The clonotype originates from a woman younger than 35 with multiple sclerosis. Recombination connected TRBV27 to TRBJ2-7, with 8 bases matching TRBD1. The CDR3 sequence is CASSYLGQGSYEQYF. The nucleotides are TGTGCCAGCAGTTATCTCGGACAGGGATCCTACGAGCAGTACTTC.